This passage covers 30 T cell receptor beta chains from one sample sequenced in a study of cytomegalovirus exposure and HLA in healthy donors. The primer mix had 60 Vbeta and 13 Jbeta primers. Here immunoSEQ multiplex PCR was the method, and the copy in TCRdb shows in-frame clones only, minus some. In the table there are 150,000 to 200,000 clones, more than 60% of which are singletons. Sequencing input: PBMCs. Receptors were obtained from a woman younger than 45 in good health and CMV-seropositive.

This clone has just a few counts. J is TRBJ2-3 and V is TRBV5-4; TRBD2 agrees at 7 bases. Germline trimming cut 4 bases from V and 4 bases from J; bases unmatched to any gene: 15. CDR3 size: 17 residues. CDR1 SGHNT and CDR2 YYREEE come from the germline V gene (reference sequence). The CDR3 loop is CASSPYLTSVGADTQYF. Written as DNA, the CDR3 is TGTGCCAGCAGCCCGTACCTTACTAGCGTGGGGGCAGATACGCAGTATTTT.

In this sample, this clone turned up a few times. The chain links TRBV4-3 to TRBJ1-5; TRBD1 aligns across 8 bases. The CDR3 is 16 residues long. J gave up 0 bases and V 1 base, and 2 bases lay outside the gene matches. Germline V gives CDR1 LGHNA, CDR2 YSLEER. The CDR3 DNA follows: TGCGCCAGCAGCCAAGGGACAGGGAATAGCAATCAGCCCCAGCATTTT. The encoded protein is CASSQGTGNSNQPQHF.

V and J are TRBV28 and TRBJ2-7; TRBD2 is a possible D gene (6 bases). Germline V gene lookup returns CDR1 MDHEN and CDR2 SYDVKM. The CDR3 consists of 14 residues. V dropped 5 bases and J dropped 2 bases, with 13 bases sitting between them. CDR3: CASSPRAGTYEQYF. The CDR3 nucleotides read TGTGCCAGCAGTCCCCGTGCGGGGACCTACGAGCAGTACTTC.

The rearrangement joins TRBV28 to TRBJ2-7, with 8 bases lining up with TRBD1. Germline trimming cut 3 bases from V and 3 bases from J; bases unmatched to any gene: 4. The germline gives CDR1 MDHEN, CDR2 SYDVKM. This CDR3 has 14 residues. The CDR3 DNA is TGTGCCAGCAGTTTTCTAGGACAGGGCTACGAGCAGTACTTC. As protein: CASSFLGQGYEQYF. Variable domain in full (rest from reference TRBV28 and TRBJ2-7): DVKVTQSSRYLVKRTGEKVFLECVQDMDHENMFWYRQDPGLGLRLIYFSYDVKMKEKGDIPEGYSVSREKKERFSLILESASTNQTSMYLCASSFLGQGYEQYFGPGTRLTVT.

The chain is built from TRBV2 and TRBJ1-4; 7 positions match TRBD1. The CDR3 is 17 amino acids. The V gene end was trimmed by 1 base and the J gene end by 8 bases; junction bases not matched to a gene: 13. Germline V lookup: CDR1 SNHLY, CDR2 FYNNEI. In DNA, the CDR3 is TGTGCCAGCAGTGAAGACGGTGGGACAGTGGGATACGAAAAACTGTTTTTT. Translation: CASSEDGGTVGYEKLFF.

The chain couples TRBV11-2 to TRBJ2-7; maybe TRBD1 (7 bases). Germline CDR1 SGHAT, CDR2 FQNNGV. V lost 7 bases and J 4 bases, leaving 23 bases between the germline ends. There are 16 residues in the CDR3. This chain's CDR3 is CASTPTRQGGGYEQYF. CDR3 DNA: TGTGCCAGCACCCCCACACGACAGGGAGGAGGGTACGAGCAGTACTTC. Complete variable domain (other parts from reference TRBV11-2 and TRBJ2-7): EAGVAQSPRYKIIEKRQSVAFWCNPISGHATLYWYQQILGQGPKLLIQFQNNGVVDDSQLPKDRFSAERLKGVDSTLKIQPAKLEDSAVYLCASTPTRQGGGYEQYFGPGTRLTVT.

This clone appeared a few times. The chain joins TRBV7-9 to TRBJ2-3, with 7 bases lining up with TRBD2. Looked up from germline, CDR1 is SEHNR and CDR2 is FQNEAQ (reference sequence). J gave up 4 bases and V 0 bases, and 4 bases lay outside the gene matches. The CDR3 is 15 amino acids. CDR3 sequence reads: CASSLAGGGADTQYF. The CDR3 coding sequence is TGTGCCAGCAGCTTAGCCGGTGGGGGGGCAGATACGCAGTATTTT.

A few counts support this clone. V is TRBV5-6 and J is TRBJ2-7, with 10 bases aligning to TRBD2. Trimming at V came to 4 bases and at J to 2 bases, leaving 12 bases not matched to a gene. The CDR3 is made up of 17 amino acids. Germline assignment: CDR1 SGHDT and CDR2 YYEEEE. The CDR3 region has the DNA TGTGCCAGCAGCATATACAAACTAGCGGGAAGGACCTACGAGCAGTACTTC. Amino acids: CASSIYKLAGRTYEQYF.

This clone was found once. The chain recombines TRBV29-1 with TRBJ2-1, with 8 bases aligning to TRBD1. Germline CDR1 SQVTM, CDR2 ANQGSEA. V shed 8 bases, J shed 12 bases, and the junction held 15 bases outside the gene matches. The CDR3 loop spans 13 amino acids. The CDR3 coding sequence is TGCAGCACCCCCGGACAGGGCCAACAGGGGCAGTTCTTC. Amino acid sequence: CSTPGQGQQGQFF.

This chain uses TRBV5-1 with TRBJ2-3, with 10 bases matching TRBD1. The length of the CDR3 is 14 residues. CDR1 and CDR2 (germline): SGHRS, YFSETQ. The ends lost 4 bases at V and 6 bases at J; junction bases unmatched: 5. DNA of the CDR3: TGCGCCAGCAGCCTGGGGACAGGGGACGATACGCAGTATTTT. Residues: CASSLGTGDDTQYF.

The gene calls are TRBV10-3 and TRBJ2-1, with 7 positions matching TRBD2. CDR3 size: 17 residues. V shed 2 bases and J 0 bases; nucleotides not matched to a gene: 7. Germline CDR1 reads ENHRY; CDR2 reads SYGVKD. CDR3 DNA sequence: TGTGCCATCAGTGAGCCTAGCGGAACCCCCTCCTACAATGAGCAGTTCTTC. This sequence encodes CAISEPSGTPSYNEQFF.

This clone was picked up a small number of times. The J gene is TRBJ2-6, the V gene TRBV6-5; 7 bases are a match to TRBD1. The CDR3 runs to 15 residues. Looked up from germline, CDR1 is MNHEY and CDR2 is SVGAGI. V lost 9 bases and J lost 0; bases outside the gene matches: 5. The CDR3 is CASTTGRSGANVLTF. In DNA form, the CDR3 reads TGTGCCAGTACGACAGGGCGCTCTGGGGCCAACGTCCTGACTTTC.

The chain links TRBV10-3 to TRBJ2-7, with D tentatively TRBD1 (5 bases). Germline CDR1 ENHRY, CDR2 SYGVKD. Between the trimmed V and J ends, which lost 7 bases and 0 bases, there was a span of 13 bases. This CDR3 is 14 amino acids long. The CDR3 here is CAINPQVSSYEQYF. The CDR3 DNA reads TGTGCCATCAACCCACAGGTGAGCTCCTACGAGCAGTACTTC.

This clone was seen a single time. The J gene is TRBJ2-7, the V gene TRBV7-9; TRBD2 might be the D (5 bases). Trimming took off 0 bases at V and 3 bases at J, with 15 bases between the two ends. The germline gives CDR1 SEHNR, CDR2 FQNEAQ (reference sequence). This CDR3 contains 16 residues. CDR3 amino acids: CASSLAWRSGVYEQYF. The CDR3 bases are TGTGCCAGCAGCTTAGCCTGGCGGTCCGGGGTCTACGAGCAGTACTTC.

This chain links TRBV27 with TRBJ1-1; tentative D call: TRBD1 (5 bases). The V gene lost 5 bases and the J gene lost 0 bases, with 16 bases spanning the gap. Germline-derived CDR1 and CDR2 are MNHEY and SMNVEV (reference sequence). The length of the CDR3 is 16 residues. This CDR3 reads CASSPAGVLMNTEAFF. The CDR3 DNA follows: TGTGCCAGCAGTCCAGCGGGGGTCCTTATGAACACTGAAGCTTTCTTT.

The rearrangement joins TRBV4-1 to TRBJ1-1; D is uncertain. CDR1 and CDR2 from the germline V gene are MGHRA and YSYEKL. The CDR3 sequence is 13 residues long. V lost 2 bases and J 5 bases, leaving 9 bases between the germline ends. CDR3 bases: TGCGCCAGCAGCCAAATCAGGTATACTGAAGCTTTCTTT. It encodes CASSQIRYTEAFF.

The chain carries TRBV4-2 and TRBJ2-5; perhaps TRBD1 as D (6 bases). With 4 bases removed from V and 4 bases from J, the gap between germline ends came to 10 bases. The CDR3 is 13 amino acids. CDR1 is LGHNA and CDR2 is YNFKEQ in the germline V gene. The chain's CDR3 is CASSLQGGETQYF. In DNA, the CDR3 is TGTGCCAGCAGCCTCCAAGGGGGAGAGACCCAGTACTTC.

V usage is TRBV5-4 and J usage is TRBJ2-5, with a weak D call TRBD1 (6 bases). The germline V gene encodes CDR1 SGHNT and CDR2 YYREEE (reference sequence). This CDR3 contains 15 residues. Trimming left V 4 bases short and J 1 base short, with 14 bases between. For the CDR3, the DNA is TGTGCCAGCAGCGACGTGGGGGCTCCCCAAGAGACCCAGTACTTC. This codes for CASSDVGAPQETQYF.

V and J are TRBV27 and TRBJ2-1; TRBD2 might be the D (6 bases). V dropped 5 bases and J dropped 5 bases, with 16 bases sitting between them. CDR1 is MNHEY, CDR2 SMNVEV, per germline (reference sequence). This CDR3 has 15 residues. The CDR3 loop is CASSPGRERNNEQFF. The CDR3 DNA reads TGTGCCAGCAGTCCCGGGAGAGAGCGAAACAATGAGCAGTTCTTC.

This clone has just one count. V is TRBV30 and J is TRBJ2-5, with 7 bases fitting TRBD1. With V trimmed by 3 bases and J by 5 bases, 6 bases remained unmatched. This CDR3 region has 13 residues. Looked up from germline, CDR1 is GTSNPN and CDR2 is SVGIG (reference sequence). The CDR3 spells CAWRPTGRETQYF. CDR3 nucleotide sequence: TGTGCCTGGAGGCCGACAGGGCGCGAGACCCAGTACTTC. The variable domain in full, with the rest retrieved from reference TRBV30 and TRBJ2-5, is SQTIHQWPATLVQPVGSPLSLECTVEGTSNPNLYWYRQAAGRGLQLLFYSVGIGQISSEVPQNLSASRPQDRQFILSSKKLLLSDSGFYLCAWRPTGRETQYFGPGTRLLVL.

The chain is built from TRBV11-2 and TRBJ1-3, with 10 nucleotides matching TRBD1. V lost 2 bases and J lost 0; bases outside the gene matches: 10. Germline V gives CDR1 SGHAT, CDR2 FQNNGV. The CDR3 runs to 19 residues. CDR3 residues: CASSLTGTGVSLSGNTIYF. CDR3 DNA sequence: TGTGCCAGCAGCTTAACCGGGACAGGGGTGTCCCTCTCTGGAAACACCATATATTTT.

The V gene is TRBV6-5, the J gene TRBJ1-2; perhaps TRBD1 as D (6 bases). Germline lookup yields CDR1 MNHEY and CDR2 SVGAGI. There are 11 residues in the CDR3. The DNA for the CDR3 is TGTGCTTCTCAGGGGCTGTATGGCTACACCTTC. It yields the protein CASQGLYGYTF.

The chain is built from TRBV27 and TRBJ1-1; D perhaps matches TRBD1 (5 bases). The CDR3 consists of 13 residues. V was cut by 3 bases and J by 4 bases, with 9 bases left in between. Germline V gene lookup returns CDR1 MNHEY and CDR2 SMNVEV (reference sequence). The CDR3: CASSFSGPTEAFF. As DNA, the CDR3 is TGTGCCAGCAGTTTCTCAGGGCCCACTGAAGCTTTCTTT.

The V call is TRBV7-6, the J call TRBJ2-3; weak D call: TRBD2 (6 bases). This CDR3 contains 17 residues. The V and J ends lost 1 base and 0 bases respectively, with 14 bases between them. Germline values: CDR1 SGHVS, CDR2 FNYEAQ. CDR3 sequence reads: CASSLGGSGVSTDTQYF. CDR3 nucleotides: TGTGCCAGCAGCTTAGGGGGTAGCGGAGTAAGCACAGATACGCAGTATTTT. Full variable domain (missing parts from reference TRBV7-6 and TRBJ2-3): GAGVSQSPRYKVTKRGQDVALRCDPISGHVSLYWYRQALGQGPEFLTYFNYEAQQDKSGLPNDRFSAERPEGSISTLTIQRTEQRDSAMYRCASSLGGSGVSTDTQYFGPGTRLTVL.

The chain recombines TRBV5-1 with TRBJ2-2; maybe TRBD1 (5 bases). Per germline, CDR1 SGHRS and CDR2 YFSETQ. V lost 1 base, J lost 1 base, and 20 bases lay in between. The CDR3 runs 19 residues. The CDR3 reads CASSLYITGLGKNTGELFF. For the CDR3, the DNA is TGCGCCAGCAGCTTGTATATAACAGGATTGGGGAAGAACACCGGGGAGCTGTTTTTT. The full variable domain, completed using reference TRBV5-1 and TRBJ2-2, is KAGVTQTPRYLIKTRGQQVTLSCSPISGHRSVSWYQQTPGQGLQFLFEYFSETQRNKGNFPGRFSGRQFSNSRSEMNVSTLELGDSALYLCASSLYITGLGKNTGELFFGEGSRLTVL.

This chain links TRBV28 with TRBJ1-2; D gene unclear. The V end lost 3 bases, the J end lost 3 bases, and 8 bases lay between the germline ends. The CDR3 runs to 13 residues. From germline, CDR1 is MDHEN and CDR2 SYDVKM. The CDR3 here is CASSFSGDYGYTF. CDR3 DNA sequence: TGTGCCAGCAGTTTTTCCGGGGACTATGGCTACACCTTC.

This chain uses TRBV28 with TRBJ2-7; D perhaps matches TRBD1 (5 bases). The CDR3 is 14 residues long. Germline loops: CDR1 MDHEN, CDR2 SYDVKM. The V end lost 2 bases, the J end lost 3 bases, and 11 bases lay between the germline ends. The CDR3 nucleotides read TGTGCCAGCAGTTTAGGGGCGCCTGGCTACGAGCAGTACTTC. Its translation is CASSLGAPGYEQYF.

The rearrangement uses TRBV2 and TRBJ1-1; D perhaps matches TRBD1 (5 bases). This CDR3 is built from 13 residues. V was shortened by 9 bases and J by 0 bases, with 11 bases between the two germline ends. The germline CDR1 and CDR2 sequences are SNHLY and FYNNEI. This CDR3 reads CARQTALNTEAFF. CDR3 coding DNA: TGTGCCAGACAGACAGCTTTGAACACTGAAGCTTTCTTT. Full variable domain (outside the CDR3, taken from reference TRBV2 and TRBJ1-1): EPEVTQTPSHQVTQMGQEVILRCVPISNHLYFYWYRQILGQKVEFLVSFYNNEISEKSEIFDDQFSVERPDGSNFTLKIRSTKLEDSAMYFCARQTALNTEAFFGQGTRLTVV.

The CDR3 DNA sequence: TGTGCCAGCAGTTTGTTCCTAGCCTCCTACAATGAGCAGTTCTTC. Translating it yields CASSLFLASYNEQFF. This chain connects TRBV6-5 to TRBJ2-1, with D tentatively TRBD2 (5 bases). Trimming cost V 4 bases and J 0 bases, with 10 bases left between them. This CDR3 comprises 15 residues. CDR1 is MNHEY, CDR2 SVGAGI, per germline.

This clone was observed once. V usage is TRBV27 and J usage is TRBJ1-1, with 7 bases aligning to TRBD1. Germline CDR1 reads MNHEY; CDR2 reads SMNVEV (reference sequence). The V segment lost 4 bases and the J segment 1 base; nucleotides outside the gene matches: 3. CDR3 length: 14 amino acids. This chain's CDR3 is CASSYPGGNTEAFF. In nucleotides, the CDR3 is TGTGCCAGCAGTTACCCAGGGGGGAACACTGAAGCTTTCTTT.